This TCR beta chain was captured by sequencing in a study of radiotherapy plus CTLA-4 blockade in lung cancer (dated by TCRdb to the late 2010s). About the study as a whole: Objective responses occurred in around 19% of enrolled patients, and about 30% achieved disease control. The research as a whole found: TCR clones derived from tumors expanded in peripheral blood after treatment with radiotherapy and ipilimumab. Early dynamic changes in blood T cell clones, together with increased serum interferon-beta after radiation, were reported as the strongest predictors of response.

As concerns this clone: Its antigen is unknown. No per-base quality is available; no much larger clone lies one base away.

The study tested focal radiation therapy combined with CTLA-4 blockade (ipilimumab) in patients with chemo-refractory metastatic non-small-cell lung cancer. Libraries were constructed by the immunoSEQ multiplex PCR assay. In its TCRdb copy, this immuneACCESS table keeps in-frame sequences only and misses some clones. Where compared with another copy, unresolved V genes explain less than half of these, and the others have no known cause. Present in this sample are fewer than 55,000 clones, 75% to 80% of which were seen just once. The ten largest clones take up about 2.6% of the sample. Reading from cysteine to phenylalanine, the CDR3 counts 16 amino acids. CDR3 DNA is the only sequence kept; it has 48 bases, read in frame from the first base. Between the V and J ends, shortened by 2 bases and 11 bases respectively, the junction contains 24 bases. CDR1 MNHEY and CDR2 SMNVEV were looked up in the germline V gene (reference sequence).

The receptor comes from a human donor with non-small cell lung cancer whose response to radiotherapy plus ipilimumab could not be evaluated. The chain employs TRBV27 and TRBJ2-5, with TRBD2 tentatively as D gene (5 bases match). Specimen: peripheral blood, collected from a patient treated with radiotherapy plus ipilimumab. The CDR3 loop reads CASSLARRLARDEQYF. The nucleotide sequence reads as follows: TGTGCCAGCAGTTTAGCCCGCCGACTGGCACGGGATGAGCAGTACTTC.